Given below is one T cell receptor (beta chain) in context. This clone came up many times. Its antigen is unknown. It has no much larger one-base neighbor in the sample; base qualities were not kept. Libraries were built with PCR. The sequencer was an Illumina HiSeq 4000. High-throughput sequencing was used to profile the CDR3 region of the TCR beta-chain in every patient. The authors' analysis ran thus. CDR3 differences across clinicopathological groups were used to build a classifier for discriminating distant-metastatic papillary thyroid cancer patients. Repertoire diversity was assessed with the Shannon index, and tumor-blood repertoire similarity with the Morisita-Horn index. In TCRdb, the public reads were trimmed at Q25 with fastp and aligned with MiXCR, with productive beta chains retained. These V and J calls rely on TCRdb rather than the paper's analysis. This sample holds approximately 41,000 clones; around 24% were observed only once. Jointly, the top ten make up about 15% of the sample.

Before undergoing thyroid surgery, none of the patients had been given any kind of treatment. The study retrospectively analysed patient clinical samples collected from about 2012 to 2019 using T-cell receptor beta sequencing. The sample is drawn from a study of metastatic and nonmetastatic thyroid tumors (dated by TCRdb to 2018 to 2021). About the full investigation: For patients with malignant and with benign thyroid disease, the researchers compared repertoires between peripheral blood samples and tumor or nodule tissue samples. Results and caveats for the whole study, not just this receptor: TCR beta diversity was reported as significantly higher in malignant tumors than in benign nodules, in both blood and tumor samples.

The sample consisted of tumor tissue. This sequence was found in a female donor with papillary thyroid cancer or a benign thyroid nodule (not recorded which). Some clones in this sample may be carry-over from other donors' samples.

The bases are TGCAGTGCTAGAGCCACCGGGACCCAAGAGCACATTCAGTACTTC. It is translated as CSARATGTQEHIQYF. The rearranged segments are TRBV20-1 and TRBJ2-4; the D gene is tentatively TRBD1 or TRBD2, each matching 5 bases. From the germline V gene (reference sequence), CDR1 is DFQATT and CDR2 is SNEGSKA. There are 15 amino acids in the CDR3, from cysteine to phenylalanine inclusive. The DNA shown is the 45-base CDR3, in frame from base 1. Trimming at the junction amounts to 1 base on V and 8 bases on J, and the germline ends lie 18 bases apart.